These 19 T cell receptor beta chains were all obtained from the same sample, sequenced in a study of blood T cell repertoires in COVID-19. TCRdb's table, derived via immunoSEQ multiplex PCR, lists solely in-frame clones and lacks some. Of 150,000 to 200,000 clones in the sample, 70% to 90% were seen once. The sequenced sample consisted of peripheral blood. The receptors were sampled from a human donor in a cohort sampled during active COVID-19.

The chain couples TRBV7-6 to TRBJ1-2, with a tentative D call TRBD1 (5 bases). The CDR3 runs 13 residues. Trimming took 1 base from V and 6 from J, leaving 9 bases between them. Germline V lookup: CDR1 SGHVS, CDR2 FNYEAQ. Here the CDR3 reads CASSLVQGNGYTF. The CDR3 bases are TGTGCCAGCAGCTTAGTTCAGGGAAATGGCTACACCTTC.

This chain links TRBV5-1 with TRBJ2-5, with a tentative D call TRBD1 (5 bases). Germline assignment: CDR1 SGHRS and CDR2 YFSETQ. The CDR3 is 15 amino acids. V lost 0 bases and J 1 base, leaving 10 bases between the germline ends. The CDR3 coding sequence is TGCGCCAGCAGCTTGGCGGCAGGGCGCCAAGAGACCCAGTACTTC. Translation gives CASSLAAGRQETQYF. The entire variable domain, with the rest obtained from reference TRBV5-1 and TRBJ2-5, is as follows: KAGVTQTPRYLIKTRGQQVTLSCSPISGHRSVSWYQQTPGQGLQFLFEYFSETQRNKGNFPGRFSGRQFSNSRSEMNVSTLELGDSALYLCASSLAAGRQETQYFGPGTRLLVL.

The chain recombines TRBV30 with TRBJ1-2, with D unclear. The germline CDR1 and CDR2 sequences are GTSNPN and SVGIG (reference sequence). With 5 bases removed from V and 4 bases from J, the gap between germline ends came to 14 bases. CDR3 length: 13 amino acids. The CDR3 region is CAWGAAGSYGYTF. As DNA, the CDR3 is TGTGCCTGGGGAGCCGCGGGTAGCTATGGCTACACCTTC. Filled out from reference TRBV30 and TRBJ1-2, the complete variable domain reads SQTIHQWPATLVQPVGSPLSLECTVEGTSNPNLYWYRQAAGRGLQLLFYSVGIGQISSEVPQNLSASRPQDRQFILSSKKLLLSDSGFYLCAWGAAGSYGYTFGSGTRLTVV.

The V gene is TRBV5-6, the J gene TRBJ1-5; no definite D call. V lost 0 bases and J lost 2, with 12 bases in between. Germline CDR1 and CDR2: SGHDT and YYEEEE. The CDR3 sequence is 16 residues long. The CDR3 nucleotides are TGTGCCAGCAGCTTGGGTCACAGAAAAGGCAATCAGCCCCAGCATTTT. Translation: CASSLGHRKGNQPQHF.

In its sample, this clone was seen once. The chain recombines TRBV3-1 (or the pseudogene TRBV3-2) with TRBJ2-4; D is possibly TRBD2 (5 bases). From germline, CDR1 is LGHDT and CDR2 YNNKEL (reference sequence). This CDR3 has 15 amino acids. The germline V and J ends were trimmed by 0 bases and 8 bases, with 14 bases remaining between them. DNA of the CDR3: TGTGCCAGCAGCCAAGAGAGTACTAGTACCTACATTCAGTACTTC. Its translation: CASSQESTSTYIQYF.

The chain carries TRBV4-1 and TRBJ1-2, with no clear D. The CDR3 is 13 residues long. Germline V gene lookup returns CDR1 MGHRA and CDR2 YSYEKL. The V gene lost 1 base and the J gene lost 4 bases, with 7 bases spanning the gap. The CDR3 nucleotides read TGCGCCAGCAGCCAAGTTGGGCCCTATGGCTACACCTTC. This encodes CASSQVGPYGYTF.

The chain employs TRBV7-9 and TRBJ2-3; no firm D call. This CDR3 is built from 13 residues. Trimming pared 1 base from V and 3 bases from J, leaving 5 bases between. Germline V CDR1 and CDR2: SEHNR, FQNEAQ (reference sequence). The CDR3 sequence: CASSLDLTDTQYF. The CDR3 DNA sequence: TGTGCCAGCAGCTTAGATCTTACAGATACGCAGTATTTT.

The chain combines TRBV2 with TRBJ2-1, with TRBD2 identical over 14 bases. Germline CDR1 and CDR2: SNHLY and FYNNEI. The CDR3 length is 16 residues. The V gene end was trimmed by 4 bases and the J gene end by 6 bases; junction bases not matched to a gene: 5. CDR3 in DNA: TGTGCCAGCAGTGTGCCGGGACTAGCGGGGGTCAATGAGCAGTTCTTC. The encoded protein is CASSVPGLAGVNEQFF.

The V gene is TRBV5-1, the J gene TRBJ2-4; D perhaps matches TRBD2 (5 bases). Germline V gene data show CDR1 as SGHRS and CDR2 as YFSETQ. This CDR3 comprises 13 residues. V lost 4 bases, J lost 8 bases, and 13 bases lay in between. CDR3 loop: CASSLGELDIQYF. DNA for the CDR3: TGCGCCAGCAGCCTCGGGGAATTGGACATTCAGTACTTC.

The CDR3 here is CALRRQGHEQYF. The CDR3 DNA is TGTGCCTTACGTCGACAGGGCCACGAGCAGTACTTC. The rearrangement joins TRBV30 to TRBJ2-7, with TRBD1 identical over 7 bases. Germline V gene lookup returns CDR1 GTSNPN and CDR2 SVGIG (reference sequence). The CDR3 length is 12 residues. V shed 7 bases, J shed 5 bases, and the junction held 8 bases outside the gene matches.

This chain connects TRBV5-1 to TRBJ1-5; 10 bases align to TRBD1. CDR1 and CDR2 from the germline V gene are SGHRS and YFSETQ. J gave up 6 bases and V 4 bases, and 4 bases lay outside the gene matches. The CDR3 length is 14 residues. The CDR3 DNA reads as TGCGCCAGCAGCATCGGGACAGGGGTTCAGCCCCAGCATTTT. It encodes CASSIGTGVQPQHF.

A few counts support this clone. The chain joins TRBV25-1 to TRBJ1-6; possibly TRBD1 for D (5 bases). The CDR3 totals 16 residues. CDR1 and CDR2 (germline): MGHDK, SYGVNS. Deletions cut 2 bases from V and 1 base from J, with 9 bases between. The CDR3: CASSEQGGSYNSPLHF. The CDR3 DNA reads as TGTGCCAGCAGTGAACAGGGTGGTTCCTATAATTCACCCCTCCACTTT.

There are a few counts of this clone. The chain carries TRBV6-5 and TRBJ1-1; tentative D call: TRBD1 (6 bases). The CDR3 runs to 11 residues. CDR1 is MNHEY, CDR2 SVGAGI, per germline. Trimming took 6 bases from V and 6 from J, leaving 8 bases between them. CDR3 residues: CASRRQAEAFF. The CDR3 DNA sequence: TGTGCCAGCAGGAGACAGGCTGAAGCTTTCTTT.

The chain employs TRBV7-9 and TRBJ1-5; 10 bases agree with TRBD1. Germline assignment: CDR1 SEHNR and CDR2 FQNEAQ (reference sequence). The CDR3 spans 16 residues. Trimming cost V 1 base and J 6 bases; bases outside gene matches: 6. The CDR3 protein is CASSLGLGQGLQPQHF. CDR3 nucleotides: TGTGCCAGCAGCTTAGGCCTGGGACAGGGGCTTCAGCCCCAGCATTTT.

This chain joins TRBV6-1 and TRBJ1-1; the D gene is possibly TRBD1 (5 bases). CDR1 and CDR2 (germline): MNHNS, SASEGT. V dropped 5 bases and J dropped 5 bases, with 12 bases sitting between them. CDR3 size: 13 residues. The CDR3 protein is CASSTQGGTEAFF. CDR3 bases: TGTGCCAGCAGTACTCAGGGAGGGACTGAAGCTTTCTTT.

The DNA for the CDR3 is TGTGCCAGCAGCTTTGTGGGGGCTGGTGAGCAGTTCTTC. It yields the protein CASSFVGAGEQFF. V and J are TRBV7-2 and TRBJ2-1; perhaps TRBD1 as D (6 bases). Germline V CDR1 and CDR2: SGHTA, FQGNSA. Trimming removed 3 bases at V and 9 bases at J, with 12 bases between. The CDR3 length is 13 residues.

CDR3 nucleotides: TGTGCCTGGAGTGATCAGGGTCAGGAGCCCCAGCATTTT. This sequence encodes CAWSDQGQEPQHF. The genes are TRBV30 and TRBJ1-5; tentative D call: TRBD1 (5 bases). The CDR3 consists of 13 residues. Looked up from germline, CDR1 is GTSNPN and CDR2 is SVGIG (reference sequence). Trimming shortened V by 1 base and J by 8 bases, and 12 bases separated the two germline ends.

The chain is built from TRBV2 and TRBJ2-4; 8 bases agree with TRBD1. Losses at the gene ends were 5 bases for V and 0 bases for J; bases not matched to a gene: 9. Germline loops: CDR1 SNHLY, CDR2 FYNNEI. CDR3 length equals 17 residues. The chain's CDR3 is CASSTPGQDVAKNIQYF. In DNA, the CDR3 is TGTGCCAGCAGTACTCCGGGACAGGACGTAGCCAAAAACATTCAGTACTTC.

This chain connects TRBV27 to TRBJ1-5; 7 nucleotides agree with TRBD1. The junction had 8 bases not matched to a gene; V was cut back by 5 bases and J by 1 base. This CDR3 has 16 residues. Germline CDR1 and CDR2: MNHEY and SMNVEV (reference sequence). The CDR3 reads CASSPLGGGSNQPQHF. In DNA, the CDR3 is TGTGCCAGCAGTCCACTAGGGGGCGGGAGCAATCAGCCCCAGCATTTT.